This passage covers 17 T cell receptor beta chains from one sample sequenced in a study of T cell responses to AZD1222 COVID-19 vaccine. Assay: immunoSEQ multiplex PCR; the TCRdb copy retains only in-frame clones and omits some. The top ten clones hold roughly 6% of a sample with 100,000 to 150,000 clones, 89% of them seen once. Sequencing was performed on peripheral blood, taken on day 0 of AZD1222 vaccination. Receptors were obtained from an adult in good health.

V usage is TRBV7-3 and J usage is TRBJ2-5, with TRBD2 matching over 8 bases. The trim removed 3 bases at V and 4 bases at J, leaving 7 bases unmatched. The germline V gene has CDR1 SGHTA and CDR2 FQGTGA. This CDR3 region has 15 residues. The CDR3 spells CASSFSGEIGETQYF. The DNA for the CDR3 is TGTGCCAGCAGCTTTAGCGGGGAAATTGGAGAGACCCAGTACTTC.

V gene TRBV13 combines with J gene TRBJ1-5, with D maybe TRBD1 (6 bases). This CDR3 comprises 14 residues. CDR1 and CDR2 (germline): PRHDT, FYEKMQ (reference sequence). Trimming pared 3 bases from V and 4 bases from J, leaving 10 bases between. The chain's CDR3 is CASSLGQGNQPQHF. CDR3 bases: TGTGCCAGCAGCTTGGGTCAGGGGAATCAGCCCCAGCATTTT.

The V call is TRBV13, the J call TRBJ1-1, with D uncertain. In germline, CDR1 is PRHDT, CDR2 FYEKMQ (reference sequence). V gave up 4 bases and J gave up 7 bases, with 10 bases separating them. The CDR3 sequence is 12 residues long. The CDR3 loop reads CASSWVGDEAFF. CDR3 nucleotide sequence: TGTGCCAGCAGCTGGGTCGGGGATGAAGCTTTCTTT.

J is TRBJ1-2 and V is TRBV27; D gene ambiguous. V lost 6 bases and J 5 bases, leaving 16 bases between the germline ends. This CDR3 has 14 amino acids. Looked up from germline, CDR1 is MNHEY and CDR2 is SMNVEV (reference sequence). The CDR3 bases are TGTGCCAGCAGCCCTCTGGGAGCTCAGTATGGCTACACCTTC. It translates to CASSPLGAQYGYTF.

This chain links TRBV18 with TRBJ2-1, with 9 bases lining up with TRBD2. V lost 3 bases to trimming and J lost 5 bases; unmatched junction nucleotides: 5. The germline V gene has CDR1 KGHSH and CDR2 LQKENI. The CDR3 is 15 residues long. For the CDR3, the DNA is TGTGCCAGCTCACCCACACAGCGGGGGGACAATGAGCAGTTCTTC. Protein: CASSPTQRGDNEQFF.

V usage is TRBV3-1 (or the pseudogene TRBV3-2) and J usage is TRBJ1-6; D gene ambiguous. The V and J ends lost 3 bases and 11 bases respectively, with 14 bases between them. CDR3 length: 14 amino acids. CDR1 and CDR2 from the germline V gene are LGHDT and YNNKEL (reference sequence). The CDR3 DNA is TGTGCCAGCAGCCAGCGCCTAAGTATCACACCCCTCCACTTT. Translating it yields CASSQRLSITPLHF.

The CDR3 bases are TGTGCCAGCAGCGTGGGGGCGGGGAATCAGCCCCAGCATTTT. Protein sequence: CASSVGAGNQPQHF. This chain joins TRBV7-2 and TRBJ1-5; possible D gene TRBD1, 6 bases. This CDR3 comprises 14 residues. The V gene's germline CDR1 is SGHTA and CDR2 FQGNSA. Trimming cost V 5 bases and J 4 bases, with 12 bases left between them.

V and J are TRBV7-2 and TRBJ1-1; 11 bases agree with TRBD1. In germline, CDR1 is SGHTA, CDR2 FQGNSA. The V gene end was trimmed by 5 bases and the J gene end by 10 bases; junction bases not matched to a gene: 6. CDR3 length equals 13 residues. The CDR3 DNA sequence: TGTGCCAGCAGCCGAGGACAGGGGGCATCAGCTTTCTTT. Protein product: CASSRGQGASAFF.

The chain recombines TRBV11-2 with TRBJ1-1; weak D call: TRBD1 (5 bases). Looked up from germline, CDR1 is SGHAT and CDR2 is FQNNGV. CDR3 length equals 14 residues. V was shortened by 1 base and J by 4 bases, with 10 bases between the two germline ends. For the CDR3, the DNA is TGTGCCAGCAGCTTAGGGGACGGCGGCACTGAAGCTTTCTTT. As protein: CASSLGDGGTEAFF.

The J gene is TRBJ1-1, the V gene TRBV7-3; D call uncertain. The CDR3 contains 13 residues. The germline gives CDR1 SGHTA, CDR2 FQGTGA. V lost 2 bases to trimming and J lost 0 bases, with 4 bases between them. CDR3 residues: CASSLELNTEAFF. The CDR3 nucleotides read TGTGCCAGCAGCTTAGAGCTGAACACTGAAGCTTTCTTT.

This clone was counted between two and nine times. The genes are TRBV2 and TRBJ1-6; a possible D gene is TRBD1 (5 bases). The ends were cut back, 7 bases at V and 11 bases at J, with 12 bases in the middle. Germline CDR1 is SNHLY and CDR2 is FYNNEI. This CDR3 has 12 residues. CDR3 coding DNA: TGTGCCAGCACGCAGGGTAAAACACCCCTCCACTTT. Its translation: CASTQGKTPLHF.

The rearrangement uses TRBV7-2 and TRBJ1-2; D gene ambiguous. Deletions cut 7 bases from V and 7 bases from J, with 16 bases between. The CDR3 sequence is 13 residues long. Germline CDR1 and CDR2: SGHTA and FQGNSA. The CDR3 DNA is TGTGCCAGCACCCAACTCCGGGTGGGTGGCTACACCTTC. This translates into CASTQLRVGGYTF.

A word on this clone: At the DNA level, this CDR3 is encoded by other sequences in the same sample as well. The CDR3 DNA sequence: TGTGCCACCAGTGACGGCCGCTATGGCTACACCTTC. This translates into CATSDGRYGYTF. The V gene is TRBV24-1, the J gene TRBJ1-2; D is unclear. CDR3 length equals 12 residues. Trimming took off 4 bases at V and 4 bases at J, with 6 bases between the two ends. CDR1 and CDR2 (germline): KGHDR, SFDVKD.

The gene calls are TRBV2 and TRBJ2-2, with 9 positions matching TRBD1. With 5 bases clipped from V and 1 base from J, the junction kept 5 bases outside the gene matches. The germline CDR1 and CDR2 sequences are SNHLY and FYNNEI. This CDR3 comprises 16 residues. The CDR3 DNA sequence: TGTGCCAGCAGTACTCGGACAGGGGAGAACACCGGGGAGCTGTTTTTT. It translates to CASSTRTGENTGELFF.

The chain links TRBV27 to TRBJ2-1; D is unresolved. From germline, CDR1 is MNHEY and CDR2 SMNVEV (reference sequence). V gave up 0 bases and J gave up 9 bases, with 9 bases separating them. This CDR3 has 13 amino acids. The CDR3 here is CASSLSPSREQFF. The CDR3 nucleotides are TGTGCCAGCAGTTTATCCCCATCCCGTGAGCAGTTCTTC.

The chain joins TRBV7-2 to TRBJ2-1; 9 bases fit TRBD2. The CDR3 spans 16 residues. Germline V lookup: CDR1 SGHTA, CDR2 FQGNSA. The J segment lost 3 bases and the V segment lost 1 base, leaving 4 bases of the junction unmatched. CDR3 sequence (DNA): TGTGCCAGCAGCTTAGTTGCGGGGGGGATCTACAATGAGCAGTTCTTC. Its translation: CASSLVAGGIYNEQFF. The variable domain in full, with the rest retrieved from reference TRBV7-2 and TRBJ2-1, is GAGVSQSPSNKVTEKGKDVELRCDPISGHTALYWYRQSLGQGLEFLIYFQGNSAPDKSGLPSDRFSAERTGGSVSTLTIQRTQQEDSAVYLCASSLVAGGIYNEQFFGPGTRLTVL.

The chain employs TRBV6-5 and TRBJ1-3; perhaps TRBD1 as D (5 bases). Germline CDR1 and CDR2: MNHEY and SVGAGI. V was clipped by 6 bases and J by 0 bases, with 12 bases between them. This CDR3 is 15 amino acids long. As DNA, the CDR3 is TGTGCCAGCAGCCCCGGGACCCACTCTGGAAACACCATATATTTT. Translating it yields CASSPGTHSGNTIYF.